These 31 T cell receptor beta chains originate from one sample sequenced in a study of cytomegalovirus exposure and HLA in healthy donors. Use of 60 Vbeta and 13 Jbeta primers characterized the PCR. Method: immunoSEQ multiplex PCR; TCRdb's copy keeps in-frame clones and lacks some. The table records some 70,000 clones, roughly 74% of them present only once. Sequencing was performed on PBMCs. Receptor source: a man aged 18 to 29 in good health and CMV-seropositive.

The CDR3 DNA is TGTGCCAGCAGCTTAAGGTCGAGTACTAGAGACACAGATACGCAGTATTTT. Its protein is CASSLRSSTRDTDTQYF. The chain recombines TRBV7-8 with TRBJ2-3; D is perhaps TRBD2 (5 bases). The CDR3 is 17 residues long. Germline CDR1 is SGHVS and CDR2 is FQNEAQ. V was trimmed by 2 bases and J by 2 bases, leaving 17 bases between them.

In DNA, the CDR3 is TGTGCCAGCAGCTTCACGCACTCGGGGAATTCACCCCTCCACTTT. Translating it yields CASSFTHSGNSPLHF. The V call is TRBV7-8, the J call TRBJ1-6; D ambiguous. The V end was cut by 3 bases, the J end by 7 bases, with 13 bases between. The germline gives CDR1 SGHVS, CDR2 FQNEAQ. CDR3 length: 15 residues.

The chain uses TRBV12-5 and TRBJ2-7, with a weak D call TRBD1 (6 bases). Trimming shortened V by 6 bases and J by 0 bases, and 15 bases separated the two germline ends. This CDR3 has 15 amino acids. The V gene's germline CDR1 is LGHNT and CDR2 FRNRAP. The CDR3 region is CASGPKTGISYEQYF. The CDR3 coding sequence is TGTGCTAGTGGCCCGAAGACAGGAATCTCCTACGAGCAGTACTTC.

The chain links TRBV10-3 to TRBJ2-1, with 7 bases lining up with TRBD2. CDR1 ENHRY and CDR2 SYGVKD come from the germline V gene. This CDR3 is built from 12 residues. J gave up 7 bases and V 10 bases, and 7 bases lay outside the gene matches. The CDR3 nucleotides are TGTGCCAGCGAGGGAGGGCGAAATGAGCAGTTCTTC. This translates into CASEGGRNEQFF.

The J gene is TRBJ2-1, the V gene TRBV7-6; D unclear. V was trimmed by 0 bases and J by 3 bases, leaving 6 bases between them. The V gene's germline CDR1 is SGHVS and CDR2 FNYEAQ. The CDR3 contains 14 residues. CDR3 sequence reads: CASSLAYGYNEQFF. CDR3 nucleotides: TGTGCCAGCAGCTTAGCGTACGGCTACAATGAGCAGTTCTTC.

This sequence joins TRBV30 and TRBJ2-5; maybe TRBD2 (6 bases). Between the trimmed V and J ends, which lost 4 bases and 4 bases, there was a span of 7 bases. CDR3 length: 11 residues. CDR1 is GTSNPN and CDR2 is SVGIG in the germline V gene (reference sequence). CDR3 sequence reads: CAWTSVETQYF. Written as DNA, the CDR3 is TGTGCCTGGACTAGCGTAGAGACCCAGTACTTC. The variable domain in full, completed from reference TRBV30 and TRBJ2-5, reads SQTIHQWPATLVQPVGSPLSLECTVEGTSNPNLYWYRQAAGRGLQLLFYSVGIGQISSEVPQNLSASRPQDRQFILSSKKLLLSDSGFYLCAWTSVETQYFGPGTRLLVL.

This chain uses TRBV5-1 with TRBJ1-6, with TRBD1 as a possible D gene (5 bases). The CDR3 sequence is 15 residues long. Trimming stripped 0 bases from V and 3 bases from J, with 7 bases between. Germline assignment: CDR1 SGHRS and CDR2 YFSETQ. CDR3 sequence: CASSLVGGYNSPLHF. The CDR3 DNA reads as TGCGCCAGCAGCTTGGTCGGGGGCTATAATTCACCCCTCCACTTT.

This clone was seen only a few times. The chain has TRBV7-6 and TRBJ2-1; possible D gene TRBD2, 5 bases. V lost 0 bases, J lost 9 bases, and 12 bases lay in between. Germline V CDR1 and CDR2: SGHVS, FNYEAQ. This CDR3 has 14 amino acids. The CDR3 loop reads CASSLAWESGEQFF. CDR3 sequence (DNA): TGTGCCAGCAGCTTAGCTTGGGAGTCGGGTGAGCAGTTCTTC.

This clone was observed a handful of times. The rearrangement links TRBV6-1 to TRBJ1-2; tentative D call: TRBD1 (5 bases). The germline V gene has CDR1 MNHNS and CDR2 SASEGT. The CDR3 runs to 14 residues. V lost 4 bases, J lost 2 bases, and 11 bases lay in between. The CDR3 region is CASSGQGRNYGYTF. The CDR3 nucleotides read TGTGCCAGCAGTGGCCAGGGCAGAAACTATGGCTACACCTTC.

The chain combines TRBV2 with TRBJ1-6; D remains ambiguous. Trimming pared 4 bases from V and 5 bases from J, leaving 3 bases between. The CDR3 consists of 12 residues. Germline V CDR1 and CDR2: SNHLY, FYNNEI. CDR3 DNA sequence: TGTGCCAGCAGTGTTAATAATTCACCCCTCCACTTT. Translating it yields CASSVNNSPLHF. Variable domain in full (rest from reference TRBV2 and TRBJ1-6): EPEVTQTPSHQVTQMGQEVILRCVPISNHLYFYWYRQILGQKVEFLVSFYNNEISEKSEIFDDQFSVERPDGSNFTLKIRSTKLEDSAMYFCASSVNNSPLHFGNGTRLTVT.

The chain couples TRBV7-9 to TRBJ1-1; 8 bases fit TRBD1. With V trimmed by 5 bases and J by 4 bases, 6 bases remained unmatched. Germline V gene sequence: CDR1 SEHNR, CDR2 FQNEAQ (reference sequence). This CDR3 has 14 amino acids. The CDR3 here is CASSPPGTGTEAFF. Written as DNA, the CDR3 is TGTGCCAGCAGCCCACCTGGGACAGGCACTGAAGCTTTCTTT.

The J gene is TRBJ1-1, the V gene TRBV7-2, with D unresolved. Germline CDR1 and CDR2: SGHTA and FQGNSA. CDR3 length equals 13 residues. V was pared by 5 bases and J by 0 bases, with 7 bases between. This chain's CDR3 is CASSRDMNTEAFF. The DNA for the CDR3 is TGTGCCAGCAGCAGAGACATGAACACTGAAGCTTTCTTT.

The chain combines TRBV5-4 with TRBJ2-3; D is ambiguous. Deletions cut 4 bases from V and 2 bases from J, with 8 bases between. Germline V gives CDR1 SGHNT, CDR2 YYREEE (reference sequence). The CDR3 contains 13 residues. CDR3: CASSHGDTDTQYF. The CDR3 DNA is TGTGCCAGCAGCCACGGAGACACAGATACGCAGTATTTT.

In DNA form, the CDR3 reads TGTGCCAGCAGCCAAGAGTGGCTAGCGGGAGAGCCCTCCTACAATGAGCAGTTCTTC. Translating it yields CASSQEWLAGEPSYNEQFF. The J gene is TRBJ2-1, the V gene TRBV4-2; 10 nucleotides align to TRBD2. V shed 0 bases and J 0 bases; nucleotides not matched to a gene: 8. This CDR3 region has 19 residues. In germline, CDR1 is LGHNA, CDR2 YNFKEQ.

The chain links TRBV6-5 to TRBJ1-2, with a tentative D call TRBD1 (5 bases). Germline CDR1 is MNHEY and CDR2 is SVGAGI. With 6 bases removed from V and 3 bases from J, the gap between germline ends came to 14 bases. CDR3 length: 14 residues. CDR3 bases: TGTGCCAGCAGCACCACCTGGGGGGACTATGGCTACACCTTC. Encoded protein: CASSTTWGDYGYTF.

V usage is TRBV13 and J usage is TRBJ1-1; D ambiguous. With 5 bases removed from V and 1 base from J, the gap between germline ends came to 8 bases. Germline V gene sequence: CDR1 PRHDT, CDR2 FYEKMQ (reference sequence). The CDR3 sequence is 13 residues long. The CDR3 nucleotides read TGTGCCAGCAGCCCCACAGAGAACACTGAAGCTTTCTTT. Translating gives CASSPTENTEAFF.

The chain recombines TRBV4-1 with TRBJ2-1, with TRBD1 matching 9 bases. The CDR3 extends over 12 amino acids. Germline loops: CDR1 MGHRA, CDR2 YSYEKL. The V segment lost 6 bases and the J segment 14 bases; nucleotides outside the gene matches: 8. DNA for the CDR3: TGCGCCAGCAGTAATACAGGGGGCGTTAAGTTCTTC. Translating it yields CASSNTGGVKFF.

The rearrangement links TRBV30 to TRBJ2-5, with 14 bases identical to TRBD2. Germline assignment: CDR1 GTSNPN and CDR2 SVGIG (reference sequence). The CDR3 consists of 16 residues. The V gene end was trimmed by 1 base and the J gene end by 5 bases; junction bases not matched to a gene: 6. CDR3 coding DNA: TGTGCCTGGAGTGAAGGGACTAGCGGGAGAGATGAGACCCAGTACTTC. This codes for CAWSEGTSGRDETQYF.

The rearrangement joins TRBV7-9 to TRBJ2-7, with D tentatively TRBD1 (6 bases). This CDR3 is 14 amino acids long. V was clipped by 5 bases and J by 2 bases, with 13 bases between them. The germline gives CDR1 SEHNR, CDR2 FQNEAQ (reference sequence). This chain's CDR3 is CASSTTQGPYEQYF. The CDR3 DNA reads TGTGCCAGCAGCACCACACAGGGTCCCTACGAGCAGTACTTC.

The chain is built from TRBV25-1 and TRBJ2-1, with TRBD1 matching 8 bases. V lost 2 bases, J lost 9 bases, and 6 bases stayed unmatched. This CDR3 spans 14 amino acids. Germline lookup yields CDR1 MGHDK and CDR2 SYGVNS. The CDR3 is CASSERQGTPEQFF. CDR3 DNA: TGTGCCAGCAGTGAAAGACAGGGGACTCCTGAGCAGTTCTTC.

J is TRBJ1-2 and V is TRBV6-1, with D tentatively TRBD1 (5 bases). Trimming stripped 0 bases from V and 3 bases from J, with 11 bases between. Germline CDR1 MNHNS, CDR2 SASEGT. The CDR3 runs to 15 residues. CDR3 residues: CASSEAAGTYYGYTF. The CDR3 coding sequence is TGTGCCAGCAGTGAAGCGGCCGGGACTTACTATGGCTACACCTTC.

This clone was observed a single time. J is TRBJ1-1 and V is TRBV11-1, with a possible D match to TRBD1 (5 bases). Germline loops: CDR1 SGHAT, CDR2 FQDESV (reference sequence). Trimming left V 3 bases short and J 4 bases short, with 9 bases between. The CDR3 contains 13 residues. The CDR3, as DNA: TGTGCCAGCAGCTTTGGTAGGGGCACTGAAGCTTTCTTT. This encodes CASSFGRGTEAFF.

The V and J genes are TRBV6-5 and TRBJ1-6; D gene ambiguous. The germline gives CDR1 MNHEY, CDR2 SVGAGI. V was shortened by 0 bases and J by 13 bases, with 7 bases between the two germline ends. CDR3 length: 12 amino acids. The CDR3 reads CASSYSDTPLHF. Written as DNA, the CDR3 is TGTGCCAGCAGTTACTCTGACACTCCCCTCCACTTT.

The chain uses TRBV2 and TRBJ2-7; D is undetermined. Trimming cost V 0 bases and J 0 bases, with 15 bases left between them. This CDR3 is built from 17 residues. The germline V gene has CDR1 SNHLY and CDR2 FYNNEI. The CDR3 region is CASSEAGSRFGSYEQYF. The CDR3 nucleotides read TGTGCCAGCAGTGAAGCGGGTTCGCGGTTCGGCTCCTACGAGCAGTACTTC.

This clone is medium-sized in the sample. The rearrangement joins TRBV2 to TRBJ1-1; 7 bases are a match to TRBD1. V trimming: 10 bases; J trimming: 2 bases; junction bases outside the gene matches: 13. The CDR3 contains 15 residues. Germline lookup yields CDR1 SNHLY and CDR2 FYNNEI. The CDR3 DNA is TGTGCCACTCAAGTGGGGACAGACCTCAACACTGAAGCTTTCTTT. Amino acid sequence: CATQVGTDLNTEAFF.

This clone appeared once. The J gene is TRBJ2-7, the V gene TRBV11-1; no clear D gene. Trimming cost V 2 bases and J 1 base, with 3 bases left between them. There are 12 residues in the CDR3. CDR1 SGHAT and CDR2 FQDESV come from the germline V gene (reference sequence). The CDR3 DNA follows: TGTGCCAGCAGCTTAACATCCTACGAGCAGTACTTC. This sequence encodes CASSLTSYEQYF. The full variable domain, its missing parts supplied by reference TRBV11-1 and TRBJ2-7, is EAEVAQSPRYKITEKSQAVAFWCDPISGHATLYWYRQILGQGPELLVQFQDESVVDDSQLPKDRFSAERLKGVDSTLKIQPAELGDSAMYLCASSLTSYEQYFGPGTRLTVT.

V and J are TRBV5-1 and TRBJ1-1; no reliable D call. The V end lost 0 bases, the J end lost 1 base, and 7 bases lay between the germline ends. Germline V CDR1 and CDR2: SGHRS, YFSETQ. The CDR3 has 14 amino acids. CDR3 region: CASSLEAGNTEAFF. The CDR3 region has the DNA TGCGCCAGCAGCTTGGAGGCAGGGAACACTGAAGCTTTCTTT. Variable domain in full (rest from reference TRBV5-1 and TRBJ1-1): KAGVTQTPRYLIKTRGQQVTLSCSPISGHRSVSWYQQTPGQGLQFLFEYFSETQRNKGNFPGRFSGRQFSNSRSEMNVSTLELGDSALYLCASSLEAGNTEAFFGQGTRLTVV.

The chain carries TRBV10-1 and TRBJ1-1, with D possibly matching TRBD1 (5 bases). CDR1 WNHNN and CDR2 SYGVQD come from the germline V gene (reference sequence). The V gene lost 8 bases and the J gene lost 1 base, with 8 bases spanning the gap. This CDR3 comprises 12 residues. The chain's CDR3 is CASQGTNTEAFF. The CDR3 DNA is TGCGCCAGCCAGGGAACGAACACTGAAGCTTTCTTT.

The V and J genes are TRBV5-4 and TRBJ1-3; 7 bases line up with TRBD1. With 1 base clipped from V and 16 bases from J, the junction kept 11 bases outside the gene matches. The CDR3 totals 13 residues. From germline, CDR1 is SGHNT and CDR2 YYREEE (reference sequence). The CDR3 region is CASSLMTGPALYF. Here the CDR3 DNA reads TGTGCCAGCAGCTTGATGACAGGGCCTGCGCTGTATTTT.

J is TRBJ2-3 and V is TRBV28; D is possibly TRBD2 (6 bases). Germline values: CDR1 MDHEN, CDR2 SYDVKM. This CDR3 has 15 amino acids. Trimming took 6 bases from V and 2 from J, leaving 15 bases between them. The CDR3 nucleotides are TGTGCCAGCAGCCTAGGGGCTAGCGACACAGATACGCAGTATTTT. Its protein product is CASSLGASDTDTQYF.

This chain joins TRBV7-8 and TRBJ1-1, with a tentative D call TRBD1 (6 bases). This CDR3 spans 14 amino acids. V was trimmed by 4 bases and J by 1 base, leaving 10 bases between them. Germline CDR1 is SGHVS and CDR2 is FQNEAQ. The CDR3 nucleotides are TGTGCCAGCAGCTACGGACAGTCGAACACTGAAGCTTTCTTT. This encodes CASSYGQSNTEAFF. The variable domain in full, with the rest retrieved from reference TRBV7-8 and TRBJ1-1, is GAGVSQSPRYKVAKRGQDVALRCDPISGHVSLFWYQQALGQGPEFLTYFQNEAQLDKSGLPSDRFFAERPEGSVSTLKIQRTQQEDSAVYLCASSYGQSNTEAFFGQGTRLTVV.